A single sample gave rise to the 16 T cell receptor beta chains below, sequenced in a study of CD8 T cells in Susac syndrome. The RNA input was 0.5 to 1 ug, and it was reverse transcribed with random hexamers. TCRdb analysed the immunoSEQ multiplex PCR reads with MiXCR anew, one entry per CDR3 protein. The sample holds under 150,000 distinct CDR3 sequences, about 95% seen once. The specimen was CD4+ T cells from PBMCs. These receptors were obtained from a human donor with Susac syndrome.

This clonotype was seen a single time. This rearrangement joins TRBV2 to TRBJ2-7, with D unclear. Germline V CDR1 and CDR2: SNHLY, FYNNEI. V was pared by 4 bases and J by 4 bases, with 5 bases between. The CDR3 spans 11 residues. DNA for the CDR3: TGTGCCAGCAGTGTCAAGTACGAGCAGTACTTC. It is translated as CASSVKYEQYF.

The gene calls are TRBV9 and TRBJ2-1, with a weak D call TRBD2 (6 bases). Per germline, CDR1 SGDLS and CDR2 YYNGEE. V lost 4 bases and J 5 bases, leaving 16 bases between the germline ends. The CDR3 contains 15 residues. CDR3 region: CASSLRLATHNEQFF. The CDR3 bases are TGTGCCAGCAGCCTCCGGCTAGCGACTCACAATGAGCAGTTCTTC.

The rearrangement uses TRBV11-2 and TRBJ2-2; 10 nucleotides line up with TRBD2. Germline CDR1 SGHAT, CDR2 FQNNGV. Trimming cost V 6 bases and J 4 bases; bases outside gene matches: 8. This CDR3 spans 16 amino acids. CDR3 DNA sequence: TGTGCCAGCAGTACAGCGGGGGGGCCGCGCACCGGGGAGCTGTTTTTT. Protein: CASSTAGGPRTGELFF.

The chain uses TRBV30 and TRBJ2-1; weak D call: TRBD1 (5 bases). Germline-derived CDR1 and CDR2 are GTSNPN and SVGIG (reference sequence). Trimming took off 1 base at V and 4 bases at J, with 8 bases between the two ends. CDR3 size: 13 residues. CDR3 amino acids: CAWSDSGYNEQFF. The DNA for the CDR3 is TGTGCCTGGAGTGATTCAGGGTACAATGAGCAGTTCTTC. Using reference TRBV30 and TRBJ2-1 for the parts outside the CDR3, the full variable domain is SQTIHQWPATLVQPVGSPLSLECTVEGTSNPNLYWYRQAAGRGLQLLFYSVGIGQISSEVPQNLSASRPQDRQFILSSKKLLLSDSGFYLCAWSDSGYNEQFFGPGTRLTVL.

The gene calls are TRBV18 and TRBJ2-1; tentatively, D is TRBD1 (6 bases). This CDR3 has 14 residues. Germline CDR1 KGHSH, CDR2 LQKENI. Trimming removed 8 bases from V and 4 bases from J, with 15 bases in between. The CDR3: CASAPTGMYNEQFF. In DNA form, the CDR3 reads TGTGCCAGCGCCCCGACAGGAATGTACAATGAGCAGTTCTTC.

The chain couples TRBV12-3 or TRBV12-4 to TRBJ2-1; 7 nucleotides line up with TRBD1. This CDR3 has 14 amino acids. V gave up 5 bases and J gave up 6 bases; unmatched junction bases: 7. The CDR3 DNA sequence: TGTGCCAGCAGTAGACAGGGCGAAGGCAATGAGCAGTTCTTC. This translates into CASSRQGEGNEQFF.

The chain uses TRBV30 and TRBJ1-1; no definite D call. Germline V gene sequence: CDR1 GTSNPN, CDR2 SVGIG (reference sequence). Deletions cut 5 bases from V and 11 bases from J, with 21 bases between. The CDR3 totals 13 residues. CDR3 nucleotides: TGTGCCTGGGGGGAACAGTCAAGATTCGGCGCTTTCTTT. This encodes CAWGEQSRFGAFF.

This sequence joins TRBV7-9 and TRBJ1-2; D is perhaps TRBD1 (6 bases). V was trimmed by 2 bases and J by 8 bases, leaving 18 bases between them. Germline lookup yields CDR1 SEHNR and CDR2 FQNEAQ (reference sequence). The CDR3 is made up of 15 amino acids. CDR3 in amino acids: CASSLSGRGPKGYTF. The CDR3 DNA reads as TGTGCCAGCAGCTTATCGGGCAGGGGCCCGAAGGGCTACACCTTC.

V is TRBV18 and J is TRBJ2-3; 9 nucleotides match TRBD2. The CDR3 extends over 18 amino acids. The V segment lost 3 bases and the J segment 0 bases; nucleotides outside the gene matches: 10. Per germline, CDR1 KGHSH and CDR2 LQKENI. The CDR3 nucleotides read TGTGCCAGCTCACCGCTAGCGGGAACGAAAACTAGCACAGATACGCAGTATTTT. It yields the protein CASSPLAGTKTSTDTQYF.

The chain combines TRBV29-1 with TRBJ1-1; no clear D. CDR3 length: 8 residues. The germline V gene encodes CDR1 SQVTM and CDR2 ANQGSEA. The V gene lost 6 bases and the J gene lost 7 bases, with 3 bases spanning the gap. The CDR3 here is CSVDEAFF. The CDR3 nucleotides are TGCAGCGTAGATGAAGCTTTCTTT. The variable domain in full, with the rest retrieved from reference TRBV29-1 and TRBJ1-1, is SAVISQKPSRDICQRGTSLTIQCQVDSQVTMMFWYRQQPGQSLTLIATANQGSEATYESGFVIDKFPISRPNLTFSTLTVSNMSPEDSSIYLCSVDEAFFGQGTRLTVV.

This chain links TRBV5-1 with TRBJ2-7; D could derive from TRBD1 or TRBD2 (5 bases each). The CDR3 consists of 14 residues. The V and J ends lost 4 bases and 5 bases respectively, with 16 bases between them. Per germline, CDR1 SGHRS and CDR2 YFSETQ. CDR3 loop: CASSPSGDGHEQYF. The CDR3, as DNA: TGCGCCAGCAGCCCGTCCGGGGACGGTCACGAGCAGTACTTC. Complete variable domain (other parts from reference TRBV5-1 and TRBJ2-7): KAGVTQTPRYLIKTRGQQVTLSCSPISGHRSVSWYQQTPGQGLQFLFEYFSETQRNKGNFPGRFSGRQFSNSRSEMNVSTLELGDSALYLCASSPSGDGHEQYFGPGTRLTVT.

V and J are TRBV5-1 and TRBJ2-1, with D perhaps assigned TRBD1 or TRBD2 (5 bases each). This CDR3 has 14 amino acids. CDR1 and CDR2 from the germline V gene are SGHRS and YFSETQ. V lost 4 bases and J 6 bases, leaving 14 bases between the germline ends. CDR3 nucleotide sequence: TGCGCCAGCAGCACCGGGACGCGCGCCAATGAGCAGTTCTTC. Residues: CASSTGTRANEQFF.

This clonotype was counted once. The chain combines TRBV20-1 with TRBJ2-7, with 8 bases that match TRBD1. J lost 0 bases, V lost 1 base, and 8 bases had no gene match. The CDR3 length is 16 residues. Looked up from germline, CDR1 is DFQATT and CDR2 is SNEGSKA (reference sequence). CDR3 protein: CSARARQGRTSYEQYF. The CDR3 DNA reads TGCAGTGCTAGAGCCCGACAGGGGAGAACCTCCTACGAGCAGTACTTC.

V and J are TRBV12-3 or TRBV12-4 and TRBJ1-6; D gene ambiguous. The length of the CDR3 is 14 residues. The V end was cut by 6 bases, the J end by 8 bases, with 14 bases between. The CDR3 sequence is CASRSGTWDSPLHF. The CDR3 DNA is TGTGCCAGCAGATCAGGAACTTGGGATTCACCCCTCCACTTT.

This clonotype was detected only once. The rearrangement links TRBV28 to TRBJ1-6, with no clear D. Trimming removed 10 bases at V and 0 bases at J, with 10 bases between. Germline loops: CDR1 MDHEN, CDR2 SYDVKM. The CDR3 spans 14 residues. CDR3 sequence: CATHLSSYNSPLHF. As DNA, the CDR3 is TGTGCCACGCACCTGAGCTCCTATAATTCACCCCTCCACTTT.

This chain connects TRBV10-3 to TRBJ2-5; the D gene could be TRBD1 or TRBD2 (5 bases each). The V and J ends lost 4 bases and 5 bases respectively, with 11 bases between them. The CDR3 is made up of 13 amino acids. Germline V CDR1 and CDR2: ENHRY, SYGVKD. The DNA of the CDR3 is TGTGCCATCAGTGGGTCCCGGGACGAGACCCAGTACTTC. Translated, it gives CAISGSRDETQYF.